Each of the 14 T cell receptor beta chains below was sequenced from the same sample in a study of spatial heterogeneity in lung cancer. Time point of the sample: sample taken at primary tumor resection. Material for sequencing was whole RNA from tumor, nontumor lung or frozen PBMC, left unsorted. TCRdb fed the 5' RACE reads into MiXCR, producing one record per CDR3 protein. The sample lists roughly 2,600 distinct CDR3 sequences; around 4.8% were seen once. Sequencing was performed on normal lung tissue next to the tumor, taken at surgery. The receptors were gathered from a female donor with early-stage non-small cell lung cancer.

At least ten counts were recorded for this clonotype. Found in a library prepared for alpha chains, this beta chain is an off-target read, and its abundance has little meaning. The CDR3 sequence: CASSGTSGGSSYNEQFF. DNA for the CDR3: TGTGCCAGCAGTGGGACTAGCGGGGGCAGCTCCTACAATGAGCAGTTCTTC. V gene TRBV12-3 or TRBV12-4 combines with J gene TRBJ2-1; 14 bases align to TRBD2. Trimming took 5 bases from V and 0 from J; bases not matched to a gene: 3. The CDR3 covers 17 residues.

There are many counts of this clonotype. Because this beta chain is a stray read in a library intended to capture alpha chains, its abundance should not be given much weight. This CDR3 reads CASSPGQSGVGVIYGYTF. In nucleotides, the CDR3 is TGTGCCAGCAGCCCTGGACAGTCTGGCGTAGGGGTCATCTATGGCTACACCTTC. This sequence joins TRBV7-9 and TRBJ1-2, with TRBD1 as a possible D gene (6 bases). This CDR3 has 18 amino acids. V was clipped by 5 bases and J by 4 bases, with 26 bases between them. Per the germline V gene, CDR1 is SEHNR and CDR2 is FQNEAQ (reference sequence). Drawing the rest from reference TRBV7-9 and TRBJ1-2, the complete variable domain is DTGVSQNPRHKITKRGQNVTFRCDPISEHNRLYWYRQTLGQGPEFLTYFQNEAQLEKSRLLSDRFSAERPKGSFSTLEIQRTEQGDSAMYLCASSPGQSGVGVIYGYTFGSGTRLTVV.

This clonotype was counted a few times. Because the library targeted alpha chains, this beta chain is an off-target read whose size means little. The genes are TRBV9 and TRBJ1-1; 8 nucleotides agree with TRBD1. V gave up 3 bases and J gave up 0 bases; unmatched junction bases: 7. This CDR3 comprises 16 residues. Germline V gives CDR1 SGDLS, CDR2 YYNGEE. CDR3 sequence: CASSGTGGRMNTEAFF. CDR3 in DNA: TGTGCCAGCAGCGGCACAGGGGGGAGAATGAACACTGAAGCTTTCTTT.

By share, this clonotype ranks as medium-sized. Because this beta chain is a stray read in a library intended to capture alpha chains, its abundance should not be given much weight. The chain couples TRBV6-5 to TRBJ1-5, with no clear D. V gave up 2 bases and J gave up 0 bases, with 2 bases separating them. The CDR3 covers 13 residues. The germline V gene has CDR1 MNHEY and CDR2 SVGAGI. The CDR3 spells CASSYSSNQPQHF. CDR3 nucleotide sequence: TGTGCCAGCAGTTACAGTAGCAATCAGCCCCAGCATTTT.

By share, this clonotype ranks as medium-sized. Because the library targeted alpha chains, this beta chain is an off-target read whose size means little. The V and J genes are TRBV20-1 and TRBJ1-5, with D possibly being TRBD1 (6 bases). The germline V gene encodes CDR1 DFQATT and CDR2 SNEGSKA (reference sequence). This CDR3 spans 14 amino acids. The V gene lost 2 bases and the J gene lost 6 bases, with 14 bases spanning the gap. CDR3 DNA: TGCAGTGCTAGACCCGCAGGGGAGGGTCAGCCCCAGCATTTT. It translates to CSARPAGEGQPQHF.

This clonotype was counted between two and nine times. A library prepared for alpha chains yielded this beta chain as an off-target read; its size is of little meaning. The CDR3 here is CASTTGGNQPQHF. The CDR3 region has the DNA TGTGCCAGCACCACCGGGGGGAATCAGCCCCAGCATTTT. This sequence joins TRBV6-5 and TRBJ1-5; the D gene is possibly TRBD1 (5 bases). Germline V gives CDR1 MNHEY, CDR2 SVGAGI. This CDR3 has 13 amino acids. V was clipped by 7 bases and J by 4 bases, with 11 bases between them.

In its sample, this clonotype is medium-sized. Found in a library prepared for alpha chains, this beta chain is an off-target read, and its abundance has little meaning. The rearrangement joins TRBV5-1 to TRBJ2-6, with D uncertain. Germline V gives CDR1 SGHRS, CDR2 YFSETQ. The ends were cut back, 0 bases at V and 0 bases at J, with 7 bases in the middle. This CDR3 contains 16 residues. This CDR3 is CASSLALGSGANVLTF. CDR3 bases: TGCGCCAGCAGCTTGGCTCTGGGCTCTGGGGCCAACGTCCTGACTTTC.

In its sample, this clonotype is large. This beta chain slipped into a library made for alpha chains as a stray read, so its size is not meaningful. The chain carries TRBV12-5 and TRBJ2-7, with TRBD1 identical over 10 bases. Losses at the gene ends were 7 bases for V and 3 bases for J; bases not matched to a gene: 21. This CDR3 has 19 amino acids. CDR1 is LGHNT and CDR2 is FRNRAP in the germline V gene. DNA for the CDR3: TGTGCTAGTGCCTCGGGGGGACAGGGGCGTCGGTTGGCACGCTACGAGCAGTACTTC. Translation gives CASASGGQGRRLARYEQYF.

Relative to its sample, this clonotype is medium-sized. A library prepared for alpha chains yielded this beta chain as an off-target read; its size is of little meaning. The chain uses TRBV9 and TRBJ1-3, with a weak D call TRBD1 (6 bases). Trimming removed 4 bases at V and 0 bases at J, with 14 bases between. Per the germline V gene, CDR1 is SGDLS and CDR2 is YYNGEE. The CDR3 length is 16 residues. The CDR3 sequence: CASSPRQASSGNTIYF. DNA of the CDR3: TGTGCCAGCAGCCCCCGACAGGCGAGCTCTGGAAACACCATATATTTT. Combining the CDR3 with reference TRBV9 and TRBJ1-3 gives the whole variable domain DSGVTQTPKHLITATGQRVTLRCSPRSGDLSVYWYQQSLDQGLQFLIQYYNGEERAKGNILERFSAQQFPDLHSELNLSSLELGDSALYFCASSPRQASSGNTIYFGEGSWLTVV.

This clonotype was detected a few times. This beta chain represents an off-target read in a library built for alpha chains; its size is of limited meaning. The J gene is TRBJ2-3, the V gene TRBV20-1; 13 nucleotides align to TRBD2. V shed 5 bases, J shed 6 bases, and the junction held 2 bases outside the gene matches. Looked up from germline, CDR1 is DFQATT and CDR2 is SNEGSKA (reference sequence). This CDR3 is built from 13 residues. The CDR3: CSAGLAGADTQYF. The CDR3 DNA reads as TGCAGTGCTGGACTAGCGGGGGCCGATACGCAGTATTTT.

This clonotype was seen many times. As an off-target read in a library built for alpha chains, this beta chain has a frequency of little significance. The CDR3, as DNA: TGCGCCAGCAGCAACCTCTCCACCGGATGGGAGTTCTTC. Translating gives CASSNLSTGWEFF. The chain has TRBV5-1 and TRBJ2-1; D unclear. Per germline, CDR1 SGHRS and CDR2 YFSETQ. Trimming left V 4 bases short and J 14 bases short, with 19 bases between. The CDR3 totals 13 residues.

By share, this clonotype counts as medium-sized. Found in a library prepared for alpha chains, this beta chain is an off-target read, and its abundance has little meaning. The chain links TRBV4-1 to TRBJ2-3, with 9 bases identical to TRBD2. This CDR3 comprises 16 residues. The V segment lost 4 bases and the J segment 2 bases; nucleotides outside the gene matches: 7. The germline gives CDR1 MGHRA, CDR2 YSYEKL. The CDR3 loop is CASSRETSGNTDTQYF. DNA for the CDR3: TGCGCCAGCAGCCGCGAGACTAGCGGAAACACAGATACGCAGTATTTT.

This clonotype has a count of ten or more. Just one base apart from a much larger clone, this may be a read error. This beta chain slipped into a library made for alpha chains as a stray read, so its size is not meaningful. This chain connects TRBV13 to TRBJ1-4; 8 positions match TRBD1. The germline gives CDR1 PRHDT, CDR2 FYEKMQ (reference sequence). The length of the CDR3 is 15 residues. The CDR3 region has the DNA TGTGCCAGCAGCTCGACAGGGGAATGGGGTGAAAAACTGCTTTTT. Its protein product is CASSSTGEWGEKLLF.

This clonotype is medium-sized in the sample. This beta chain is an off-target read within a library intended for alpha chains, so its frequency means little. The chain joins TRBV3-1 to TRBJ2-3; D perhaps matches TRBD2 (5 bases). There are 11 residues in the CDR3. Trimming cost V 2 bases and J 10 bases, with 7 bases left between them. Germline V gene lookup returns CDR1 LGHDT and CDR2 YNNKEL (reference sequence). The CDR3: CASSQRRAQYF. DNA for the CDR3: TGTGCCAGCAGCCAAAGGCGGGCGCAGTATTTT.